These T cell receptor beta chains were read from a single sample in a study of blood T cell repertoires in COVID-19. The data were produced by immunoSEQ multiplex PCR, yet TCRdb's version contains in-frame clones alone and is incomplete. The sample contains 85,000 to 100,000 clones, approximately 83% of which appear only once. The material sequenced was peripheral blood. These receptor sequences come from a man in his 60s with acute or convalescent COVID-19. The CDR3 runs from the conserved cysteine through the conserved F or W. The order of the fields is clone size, D gene, J gene, V gene, CDR3 length, CDR3 protein, CDR3 DNA. A D gene is named only where the DNA matches it firmly. Part of the rows lack a size; the others show once, few, many or a class for expanded clones.

size: -
D: TRBD2
J: TRBJ2-3
V: TRBV3-1/TRBV3-2
length: 16
CDR3: CASSHGRLAEPDTQYF
DNA: TGTGCCAGCAGCCACGGCAGACTAGCAGAGCCAGATACGCAGTATTTT

size: once
D: -
J: TRBJ1-1
V: TRBV5-1
length: 16
CDR3: CASSSRGEGGNTEAFF
DNA: TGCGCCAGCAGCTCACGGGGGGAAGGAGGGAACACTGAAGCTTTCTTT

size: -
D: TRBD1
J: TRBJ1-2
V: TRBV10-2
length: 12
CDR3: CASGDRVGGYTF
DNA: TGCGCCAGCGGGGACAGGGTCGGTGGCTACACCTTC

size: -
D: TRBD1
J: TRBJ2-1
V: TRBV5-1
length: 15
CDR3: CASSLVTGAYNEQFF
DNA: TGCGCCAGCAGCTTGGTGACAGGGGCCTACAATGAGCAGTTCTTC

size: few
D: -
J: TRBJ1-1
V: TRBV18
length: 15
CDR3: CASSGRDRRNTEAFF
DNA: TGTGCCAGCTCTGGCAGGGATCGGAGGAACACTGAAGCTTTCTTT

size: once
D: TRBD1
J: TRBJ1-6
V: TRBV5-1
length: 15
CDR3: CASSQGQGSNSPLHF
DNA: TGCGCCAGCAGCCAGGGACAGGGTAGTAATTCACCCCTCCACTTT

size: -
D: -
J: TRBJ2-1
V: TRBV5-6
length: 16
CDR3: CASSWFRIQVPNEQFF
DNA: TGTGCCAGCAGCTGGTTTCGAATACAGGTCCCCAATGAGCAGTTCTTC

size: -
D: -
J: TRBJ2-6
V: TRBV24-1
length: 14
CDR3: CATSAGAGANVLTF
DNA: TGTGCCACCAGTGCAGGGGCTGGGGCCAACGTCCTGACTTTC

size: -
D: -
J: TRBJ1-2
V: TRBV3-1/TRBV3-2
length: 15
CDR3: CASSQDRGGVYGYTF
DNA: TGTGCCAGCAGCCAAGATAGGGGAGGCGTCTATGGCTACACCTTC

size: -
D: -
J: TRBJ2-7
V: TRBV14
length: 14
CDR3: CASSQRAGFYEQYF
DNA: TGTGCCAGCAGCCAGCGGGCAGGATTCTACGAGCAGTACTTC

size: -
D: TRBD1
J: TRBJ1-1
V: TRBV19
length: 13
CDR3: CASSKQGDTEAFF
DNA: TGTGCCAGTAGTAAACAGGGGGACACTGAAGCTTTCTTT

size: few
D: -
J: TRBJ1-4
V: TRBV5-6
length: 14
CDR3: CASSFQVSDEKLFF
DNA: TGTGCCAGCAGCTTCCAGGTTTCAGATGAAAAACTGTTTTTT

size: -
D: TRBD1
J: TRBJ1-3
V: TRBV7-9
length: 16
CDR3: CASRPTGTGAGNTIYF
DNA: TGTGCCAGCAGACCGACCGGGACAGGGGCTGGAAACACCATATATTTT

size: -
D: -
J: TRBJ2-2
V: TRBV18
length: 15
CDR3: CASSPPIRDTGELFF
DNA: TGTGCCAGCTCACCACCGATTCGAGACACCGGGGAGCTGTTTTTT

size: -
D: -
J: TRBJ2-7
V: TRBV7-2
length: 13
CDR3: CASSLDASGQQYF
DNA: TGTGCCAGCAGCTTAGATGCCAGCGGCCAGCAGTACTTC

size: -
D: TRBD1
J: TRBJ1-1
V: TRBV7-2
length: 14
CDR3: CASSLQGADTEAFF
DNA: TGTGCCAGCAGCCTACAGGGGGCCGACACTGAAGCTTTCTTT

size: -
D: TRBD1
J: TRBJ1-2
V: TRBV3-1/TRBV3-2
length: 13
CDR3: CASSSRQGVGYTF
DNA: TGTGCCAGCAGCTCTCGACAGGGGGTAGGCTACACCTTC

size: -
D: TRBD2
J: TRBJ2-5
V: TRBV13
length: 15
CDR3: CASSLMPGGQETQYF
DNA: TGTGCCAGCAGCTTAATGCCGGGGGGGCAAGAGACCCAGTACTTC

size: -
D: -
J: TRBJ2-7
V: TRBV7-6
length: 16
CDR3: CASSYLPTGVLVGQYF
DNA: TGTGCCAGCAGCTATCTCCCGACAGGAGTCCTAGTGGGGCAGTACTTC

size: -
D: TRBD2
J: TRBJ2-3
V: TRBV19
length: 15
CDR3: CASSILAGRTDTQYF
DNA: TGTGCCAGTAGTATACTAGCGGGACGTACAGATACGCAGTATTTT

size: -
D: TRBD2
J: TRBJ2-1
V: TRBV5-6
length: 16
CDR3: CASSWEGDSSYNEQFF
DNA: TGTGCCAGCAGCTGGGAGGGCGATTCGTCCTACAATGAGCAGTTCTTC

size: -
D: TRBD1
J: TRBJ2-2
V: TRBV7-3
length: 14
CDR3: CASSWTGETGELFF
DNA: TGTGCCAGCAGTTGGACAGGGGAAACCGGGGAGCTGTTTTTT

size: -
D: -
J: TRBJ2-1
V: TRBV5-1
length: 16
CDR3: CASAGVTGISYNEQFF
DNA: TGCGCCAGCGCTGGCGTGACGGGGATCTCCTACAATGAGCAGTTCTTC

size: -
D: TRBD2
J: TRBJ2-2
V: TRBV5-4
length: 15
CDR3: CASSRGLAGIGELFF
DNA: TGTGCCAGCAGCCGGGGACTAGCGGGGATCGGGGAGCTGTTTTTT

size: -
D: -
J: TRBJ1-6
V: TRBV2
length: 16
CDR3: CASSTIGQGGNSPLHF
DNA: TGTGCCAGCAGTACGATCGGGCAGGGAGGCAATTCACCCCTCCACTTT

size: -
D: -
J: TRBJ2-7
V: TRBV15
length: 13
CDR3: CATSRDLGYEQYF
DNA: TGTGCCACCAGCAGAGATCTCGGCTACGAGCAGTACTTC

size: -
D: -
J: TRBJ2-2
V: TRBV20-1
length: 15
CDR3: CSASVQGGGTGELFF
DNA: TGCAGTGCTAGTGTTCAGGGGGGCGGCACCGGGGAGCTGTTTTTT